This T cell receptor (beta chain) came from a study of STAT5B mutations in CD4+ large granular lymphocyte leukemia (dated by TCRdb to 2021 to 2024). Context from the whole study: Among healthy controls, the CDR3 'QG' motif was associated with a particular HLA allele. The study compared the TCRbeta repertoires of patients with CD4+ T-cell large granular lymphocyte leukemia against those of healthy blood donors. Flow cytometry on FACSCanto II or FACSVerse confirmed that purified fractions exceeded 95% purity among lymphocytes. Here is what the overall study found, with its caveats: Compared with healthy CD4+ repertoires, CD4-sorted patient repertoires appeared more clonal, and this difference remained even after the putative leukemic clones were removed. Main leukemic clonotypes were private to each patient, although 25% to 30% of the main leukemic clonotypes were found at low frequency in the non-leukemic repertoires of other patients. The data were not HLA-matched, and the higher clonality in CD4+ T-LGLL than in CD8+ T-LGLL could be due to the relatively small sample size. Enrichment of TRBV06-family usage was observed among the top patient clones (8/27) relative to healthy controls (2/35).

V loses 3 bases of germline sequence and J loses 4 bases, and the interval between the two ends is 18 bases. Inclusive of the bounding cysteine and phenylalanine, the CDR3 is 16 residues long. This entry keeps only the CDR3 DNA: 48 bases, framed from base 1. The germline V gene (reference sequence) provides CDR1 LNHNV and CDR2 YYDKDF. This clone came up once. This receptor's antigen is unknown. It has no much larger one-base neighbor in the sample; base qualities were not kept. Healthy controls were 35 to 40 blood donors whose buffy coats came from the Finnish Red Cross blood service. All TCR-sequenced material derived from peripheral blood: patient blood samples and healthy donor buffy coats. Peripheral blood mononuclear cells were isolated by Ficoll-Hypaque gradient centrifugation. For the healthy controls, CD4+ cells were obtained from buffy coats by magnetic purification. The Gentra Puregene Cell and Tissue kit was used to extract genomic DNA, and a Qubit 2.0 fluorometer was used to measure the amount of genomic DNA.

TCRbeta rearrangements were sequenced from genomic DNA using the immunoSEQ assay at survey resolution. Per the source publication's procedure: A lowest detectable productive clonotype frequency of 2.59 x 10-5 was observed in the TCR sequencing data. Only productive TCRbeta rearrangements, meaning sequences that were complete and in-frame, were kept for the analyses. Clonality for each sample was calculated as Simpson clonality in the immunoSEQ Analyzer version 3.0. Clones were grouped by frequency into very rare, small, medium, large (1-20%) or hyperexpanded (>20%) categories. Generation probabilities were estimated with OLGA 1.2.3, V-gene circos plots were generated with VDJtools, specificities were searched for in VDJdb, and CDR3 motifs were identified with GLIPH. TCRdb holds this immuneACCESS table with in-frame rearrangements only. Some clones are missing; in checked studies, unresolved V genes explain under half, and the rest has no known cause. The D gene and trimming were derived from the DNA, and the V and J assignments and clone size from that table. The sample table records about 36,000 clones; around three quarters of these occur just once. The top ten clones comprise 2% to 3% of the sample.

The sequence links TRBV15 to TRBJ1-2; 5 matching bases give a weak D call of TRBD1. The sample taken for sequencing was CD4+ T cells from blood buffy coats. The source of this sequence is a human donor in good health. CDR3 loop: CATSRGTTGNPYGYTF. The sequenced DNA: TGTGCCACCAGCAGGGGGACTACAGGAAACCCCTATGGCTACACCTTC.